Shown below are 22 T cell receptor beta chains from a single sample sequenced in a study of blood T cell repertoires in COVID-19. Using immunoSEQ multiplex PCR, the repertoire was profiled, and TCRdb retains in-frame clones only, with some absent. The table has under 200,000 clones, 70% to 90% seen once; the top ten hold under 3%. The specimen was peripheral blood. These receptors originate from a woman aged 80 or over with COVID-19, enrolled during active disease.

The V call is TRBV6-2 or TRBV6-3, the J call TRBJ2-1; 14 bases fit TRBD2. CDR1 is MNHEY, CDR2 SVGEGT, per germline. This CDR3 spans 14 amino acids. J lost 8 bases, V lost 6 bases, and 3 bases had no gene match. The CDR3 reads CASSSGLAGDEQFF. The CDR3 nucleotides read TGTGCCAGCAGCTCGGGACTAGCGGGAGATGAGCAGTTCTTC.

J is TRBJ1-2 and V is TRBV9; D unresolved. The CDR3 is made up of 10 amino acids. Germline CDR1 is SGDLS and CDR2 is YYNGEE. The ends were cut back, 3 bases at V and 6 bases at J, with 3 bases in the middle. The CDR3 coding sequence is TGTGCCAGCAGCGGCGATGGCTACACCTTC. Translation gives CASSGDGYTF.

J is TRBJ2-1 and V is TRBV7-2; D gene uncertain. Germline CDR1 is SGHTA and CDR2 is FQGNSA. CDR3 length: 14 amino acids. Trimming pared 6 bases from V and 1 base from J, leaving 10 bases between. CDR3 loop: CASRSLNSYNEQFF. CDR3 nucleotide sequence: TGTGCCAGCAGGAGCCTGAATTCCTACAATGAGCAGTTCTTC.

The chain employs TRBV15 and TRBJ2-7; 7 nucleotides match TRBD2. The CDR3 is 15 residues long. V gave up 2 bases and J gave up 3 bases; unmatched junction bases: 7. Germline CDR1 reads LNHNV; CDR2 reads YYDKDF (reference sequence). The CDR3 DNA is TGTGCCACCAGCAGATGGGCTAGCGGTAACTACGAGCAGTACTTC. It translates to CATSRWASGNYEQYF.

The V gene is TRBV28, the J gene TRBJ1-1, with D tentatively TRBD1 (6 bases). The germline CDR1 and CDR2 sequences are MDHEN and SYDVKM. Between the trimmed V and J ends, which lost 5 bases and 4 bases, there was a span of 17 bases. The CDR3 has 15 residues. The DNA for the CDR3 is TGTGCCAGCAGTCCAAATCTACAGGGTATCACTGAAGCTTTCTTT. Translating gives CASSPNLQGITEAFF.

The V and J genes are TRBV5-1 and TRBJ1-1; D is ambiguous. Germline V gene sequence: CDR1 SGHRS, CDR2 YFSETQ. The CDR3 runs to 18 residues. The V gene lost 0 bases and the J gene lost 6 bases, with 24 bases spanning the gap. Here the CDR3 DNA reads TGCGCCAGCAGCTTGGGTCCCTCCCGGGTCAATCCTAGGCCTGAAGCTTTCTTT. Amino acid sequence: CASSLGPSRVNPRPEAFF.

The J gene is TRBJ1-6, the V gene TRBV7-9; perhaps TRBD1 as D (6 bases). Trimming took 4 bases from V and 9 from J, leaving 13 bases between them. This CDR3 spans 14 amino acids. Germline V gives CDR1 SEHNR, CDR2 FQNEAQ (reference sequence). The CDR3: CASSSQGYGSPLHF. The DNA of the CDR3 is TGTGCCAGCAGCTCCCAGGGGTACGGTTCACCCCTCCACTTT. Variable domain in full (rest from reference TRBV7-9 and TRBJ1-6): DTGVSQNPRHKITKRGQNVTFRCDPISEHNRLYWYRQTLGQGPEFLTYFQNEAQLEKSRLLSDRFSAERPKGSFSTLEIQRTEQGDSAMYLCASSSQGYGSPLHFGNGTRLTVT.

V and J are TRBV9 and TRBJ1-3, with D unresolved. Per germline, CDR1 SGDLS and CDR2 YYNGEE. The CDR3 is made up of 13 amino acids. V lost 5 bases, J lost 6 bases, and 12 bases lay in between. CDR3 coding DNA: TGTGCCAGCAGAGCCCCGGCGGAAAACACCATATATTTT. Residues: CASRAPAENTIYF.

CDR3 DNA: TGTGCCATCAGTCCCGGGAGTAGCGGGAGTGTCGGGGAGCTGTTTTTT. Its protein is CAISPGSSGSVGELFF. The chain links TRBV10-3 to TRBJ2-2; the match to TRBD2 covers 9 bases. The CDR3 loop spans 16 amino acids. Losses at the gene ends were 5 bases for V and 7 bases for J; bases not matched to a gene: 11. Germline assignment: CDR1 ENHRY and CDR2 SYGVKD.

The J gene is TRBJ1-2, the V gene TRBV24-1; 10 positions agree with TRBD1. The CDR3 runs 15 residues. Germline values: CDR1 KGHDR, CDR2 SFDVKD. V lost 4 bases, J lost 5 bases, and 6 bases stayed unmatched. In DNA, the CDR3 is TGTGCCACCAGTGACCCCGGACAGGGGGAATATGGCTACACCTTC. It is translated as CATSDPGQGEYGYTF.

The rearrangement links TRBV5-1 to TRBJ2-3, with TRBD2 identical over 9 bases. V lost 4 bases and J lost 1; bases outside the gene matches: 4. Germline loops: CDR1 SGHRS, CDR2 YFSETQ. This CDR3 has 15 residues. The CDR3: CASSQIAGGTDTQYF. The CDR3, as DNA: TGCGCCAGCAGCCAGATAGCGGGAGGCACAGATACGCAGTATTTT. Looking up the rest from reference TRBV5-1 and TRBJ2-3 gives the full variable domain: KAGVTQTPRYLIKTRGQQVTLSCSPISGHRSVSWYQQTPGQGLQFLFEYFSETQRNKGNFPGRFSGRQFSNSRSEMNVSTLELGDSALYLCASSQIAGGTDTQYFGPGTRLTVL.

This clone was observed a single time. The V call is TRBV7-9, the J call TRBJ2-1, with no clear D. V was trimmed by 5 bases and J by 0 bases, leaving 14 bases between them. CDR1 is SEHNR and CDR2 is FQNEAQ in the germline V gene (reference sequence). The CDR3 contains 16 residues. CDR3 in DNA: TGTGCCAGCAGCCCTCGAGTTGGTGGCTCCTACAATGAGCAGTTCTTC. This sequence encodes CASSPRVGGSYNEQFF.

The chain uses TRBV6-2 or TRBV6-3 and TRBJ2-7; the match to TRBD2 covers 8 bases. With 1 base clipped from V and 0 bases from J, the junction kept 5 bases outside the gene matches. CDR3 size: 16 residues. CDR1 is MNHEY, CDR2 SVGEGT, per germline. CDR3 in DNA: TGTGCCAGCAGTTACTTACTAGCGGTTAGCTCCTACGAGCAGTACTTC. This translates into CASSYLLAVSSYEQYF.

The chain recombines TRBV19 with TRBJ2-1, with 8 bases aligning to TRBD2. The CDR3 is 14 amino acids. Germline V gene sequence: CDR1 LNHDA, CDR2 SQIVND (reference sequence). Losses at the gene ends were 3 bases for V and 4 bases for J; bases not matched to a gene: 2. The CDR3 bases are TGTGCCAGTAGTATGACTAGCGCGTACAATGAGCAGTTCTTC. This encodes CASSMTSAYNEQFF.

This sequence joins TRBV4-3 and TRBJ2-7; 8 nucleotides match TRBD2. Germline values: CDR1 LGHNA, CDR2 YSLEER. The CDR3 runs to 14 residues. V shed 2 bases, J shed 0 bases, and the junction held 0 bases outside the gene matches. The DNA of the CDR3 is TGCGCCAGCAGCCAAACTAGCGGCTCCTACGAGCAGTACTTC. The encoded protein is CASSQTSGSYEQYF.

The rearrangement uses TRBV5-8 and TRBJ2-6; D unresolved. Germline V gene data show CDR1 as SGHTS and CDR2 as YDEGEE. The ends were cut back, 1 base at V and 0 bases at J, with 14 bases in the middle. CDR3 length: 18 amino acids. In DNA, the CDR3 is TGTGCCAGCAGCTTGAGGCCCAGCGAGATCTCTGGGGCCAACGTCCTGACTTTC. Translation gives CASSLRPSEISGANVLTF.

About this clone itself: Germline is not matched at one junction end, which may reflect a read error. The V gene is TRBV7-7, the J gene TRBJ2-1, with D possibly TRBD1 on 6 matching bases. The CDR3 is 16 residues long. Germline loops: CDR1 SSHAT, CDR2 FNYEAQ (reference sequence). The CDR3: CASSPLGTTHGNEQFF. The CDR3 DNA reads TGTGCTAGCAGCCCGCTGGGGACAACACATGGTAATGAGCAGTTCTTC. The whole variable domain, filled in from reference TRBV7-7 and TRBJ2-1, reads GAGVSQSPRYKVTKRGQDVTLRCDPISSHATLYWYQQALGQGPEFLTYFNYEAQPDKSGLPSDRFSAERPEGSISTLTIQRTEQRDSAMYRCASSPLGTTHGNEQFFGPGTRLTVL.

This chain links TRBV28 with TRBJ1-2; D might be TRBD1 (6 bases). The CDR3 extends over 15 amino acids. Trimming removed 2 bases from V and 3 bases from J, with 13 bases in between. In germline, CDR1 is MDHEN, CDR2 SYDVKM. CDR3 nucleotides: TGTGCCAGCAGTTTAAGGAGACAGGATTACTATGGCTACACCTTC. This gives the protein CASSLRRQDYYGYTF.

The chain uses TRBV9 and TRBJ2-2; TRBD1 might be the D (5 bases). Germline V gives CDR1 SGDLS, CDR2 YYNGEE. CDR3 length: 15 amino acids. Trimming removed 4 bases from V and 1 base from J, with 11 bases in between. CDR3 bases: TGTGCCAGCAGCCCAGAGACAGTGAACACCGGGGAGCTGTTTTTT. It specifies CASSPETVNTGELFF.

The chain carries TRBV9 and TRBJ2-1, with 7 bases matching TRBD1. The CDR3 sequence is 14 residues long. The V and J ends lost 4 bases and 6 bases, in that order; junction bases with no gene match: 7. Germline V gene data show CDR1 as SGDLS and CDR2 as YYNGEE. This CDR3 is CASSTRDSFNEQFF. Here the CDR3 DNA reads TGTGCCAGCAGCACCCGGGACAGTTTCAATGAGCAGTTCTTC.

The chain has TRBV29-1 and TRBJ1-2, with D possibly being TRBD1 (5 bases). The CDR3 is made up of 13 amino acids. V lost 7 bases and J lost 0, with 12 bases in between. Looked up from germline, CDR1 is SQVTM and CDR2 is ANQGSEA. The CDR3 sequence is CSAGQHANYGYTF. CDR3 DNA sequence: TGCAGCGCCGGACAACACGCTAACTATGGCTACACCTTC.

This sequence joins TRBV7-2 and TRBJ1-2; 12 positions match TRBD1. Per germline, CDR1 SGHTA and CDR2 FQGNSA. The CDR3 consists of 14 residues. Unmatched junction bases numbered 6, after V lost 5 bases and J lost 8 bases. CDR3 residues: CASSPRGTGGGYTF. CDR3 bases: TGTGCCAGCAGCCCTCGAGGGACAGGGGGCGGCTACACCTTC. Full variable domain (rest looked up from reference TRBV7-2 and TRBJ1-2): GAGVSQSPSNKVTEKGKDVELRCDPISGHTALYWYRQSLGQGLEFLIYFQGNSAPDKSGLPSDRFSAERTGGSVSTLTIQRTQQEDSAVYLCASSPRGTGGGYTFGSGTRLTVV.